This TCR beta chain comes out of a study of blood T cells in healthy people across ages. Extraction of total RNA produced a minimum of 5 micrograms from each sample. The CDR3 covers 15 residues. Germline V gene sequence: CDR1 SNHLY, CDR2 FYNNEI. V lost 5 bases to trimming and J lost 3 bases, with 14 bases between them. Together with a sample-barcoded 5' primer, a J-beta primer mix was included in a second PCR lasting about 6 to 11 cycles. Via MiXCR, TCRdb re-called the 5' RACE reads, giving one row per CDR3 protein. The sample carries over 1,300,000 distinct CDR3 sequences, 45% to 70% recorded once. This sequence was found in a man between 18 and 29 years old in good health. This sequence joins TRBV2 and TRBJ1-5; tentative D call: TRBD1 (5 bases). Sequences were obtained from blood. CDR3 sequence reads: CASSSIGVPNQPQHF. The CDR3 DNA is TGTGCCAGCAGTTCTATAGGGGTACCCAATCAGCCCCAGCATTTT.